The 32 T cell receptor beta chains below all came from one sample that was sequenced in a study of T cell changes during pregnancy in multiple sclerosis. The protocol was immunoSEQ multiplex PCR, while the TCRdb copy is restricted to in-frame clones and leaves out a portion. The data contain around 56,000 clones, roughly nine tenths of them singletons. Sample: peripheral blood, taken in the third trimester of pregnancy. These receptors were taken from a female donor in good health, enrolled as a control in a pregnancy study.

The V gene is TRBV11-3, the J gene TRBJ2-2; perhaps TRBD2 as D (6 bases). V was clipped by 5 bases and J by 0 bases, with 16 bases between them. The CDR3 has 17 amino acids. Germline V gene data show CDR1 as SGHNT and CDR2 as YENEEA. Written as DNA, the CDR3 is TGTGCCAGCAGCCCCCCCGAAGGACTACCGAACACCGGGGAGCTGTTTTTT. It specifies CASSPPEGLPNTGELFF.

The gene calls are TRBV7-2 and TRBJ2-3, with a weak D call TRBD2 (6 bases). This CDR3 region has 13 residues. V lost 4 bases and J 1 base, leaving 6 bases between the germline ends. Per germline, CDR1 SGHTA and CDR2 FQGNSA. The CDR3 loop reads CASSSSGTDTQYF. The CDR3, as DNA: TGTGCCAGCAGCTCTAGCGGCACAGATACGCAGTATTTT.

The chain couples TRBV27 to TRBJ2-5; D remains unclear. The germline gives CDR1 MNHEY, CDR2 SMNVEV (reference sequence). The CDR3 is 14 residues long. V was cut by 3 bases and J by 2 bases, with 10 bases left in between. This CDR3 is CASSFLGAQETQYF. The CDR3 DNA reads as TGTGCCAGCAGTTTCCTAGGTGCGCAAGAGACCCAGTACTTC.

The table lists this clone with a count of one. The rearrangement links TRBV25-1 to TRBJ1-2; TRBD1 might be the D (5 bases). Germline assignment: CDR1 MGHDK and CDR2 SYGVNS. The CDR3 runs to 13 residues. V shed 10 bases and J shed 4 bases, with 16 bases lying between them. CDR3 nucleotides: TGTGCCACTTTCAGGGAGGGAGGCTATGGCTACACCTTC. It specifies CATFREGGYGYTF.

The chain couples TRBV5-5 to TRBJ2-3; D is ambiguous. Trimming shortened V by 2 bases and J by 6 bases, and 4 bases separated the two germline ends. In germline, CDR1 is SGHKS, CDR2 YYEKEE (reference sequence). This CDR3 has 11 residues. The CDR3 protein is CASSLQDTQYF. The CDR3 nucleotides are TGTGCCAGCAGCTTACAGGATACGCAGTATTTT.

This clone was observed a handful of times. This chain connects TRBV11-3 to TRBJ2-7, with 7 bases that match TRBD1. Germline CDR1 reads SGHNT; CDR2 reads YENEEA. The V gene end was trimmed by 1 base and the J gene end by 6 bases; junction bases not matched to a gene: 9. This CDR3 region has 15 residues. In DNA form, the CDR3 reads TGTGCCAGCAGCTTAGCAACATTTCCAGGGGGCGAGCAGTACTTC. Encoded protein: CASSLATFPGGEQYF.

The V call is TRBV19, the J call TRBJ1-1, with D possibly being TRBD1 (6 bases). V lost 6 bases to trimming and J lost 3 bases, with 11 bases between them. There are 13 residues in the CDR3. From germline, CDR1 is LNHDA and CDR2 SQIVND (reference sequence). The CDR3 nucleotides read TGTGCCAGTAGCCGGCACAGGGACACTGAAGCTTTCTTT. Residues: CASSRHRDTEAFF. Looking up the rest from reference TRBV19 and TRBJ1-1 gives the full variable domain: DGGITQSPKYLFRKEGQNVTLSCEQNLNHDAMYWYRQDPGQGLRLIYYSQIVNDFQKGDIAEGYSVSREKKESFPLTVTSAQKNPTAFYLCASSRHRDTEAFFGQGTRLTVV.

The rearrangement links TRBV19 to TRBJ2-1, with TRBD1 matching 8 bases. Germline loops: CDR1 LNHDA, CDR2 SQIVND (reference sequence). The V gene end was trimmed by 5 bases and the J gene end by 10 bases; junction bases not matched to a gene: 10. The CDR3 covers 14 residues. The CDR3 spells CASSRRDRLEEQFF. DNA of the CDR3: TGTGCCAGTAGTCGACGGGACAGGCTCGAGGAGCAGTTCTTC.

This clone was counted a few times. The V gene is TRBV7-2, the J gene TRBJ2-5; 13 nucleotides line up with TRBD2. The CDR3 is 16 residues long. The V segment lost 4 bases and the J segment 4 bases; nucleotides outside the gene matches: 6. Germline CDR1 is SGHTA and CDR2 is FQGNSA. The CDR3: CASSSGLAGVLETQYF. The CDR3 DNA sequence: TGTGCCAGCAGCTCCGGACTAGCGGGAGTCTTAGAGACCCAGTACTTC.

The chain employs TRBV5-5 and TRBJ2-6; D is uncertain. The CDR3 sequence is 12 residues long. Per the germline V gene, CDR1 is SGHKS and CDR2 is YYEKEE (reference sequence). The V end was cut by 3 bases, the J end by 4 bases, with 2 bases between. The CDR3 region has the DNA TGTGCCAGCAGCTCAGGGGCCAACGTCCTGACTTTC. This encodes CASSSGANVLTF.

The chain combines TRBV27 with TRBJ1-5; 7 positions agree with TRBD1. CDR3 length equals 14 residues. CDR1 and CDR2 from the germline V gene are MNHEY and SMNVEV (reference sequence). The ends lost 2 bases at V and 7 bases at J; junction bases unmatched: 5. The CDR3 loop is CASSLAYRGQPQHF. As DNA, the CDR3 is TGTGCCAGCAGTTTAGCGTACAGGGGACAGCCCCAGCATTTT.

Only one count was recorded for this clone. The chain recombines TRBV18 with TRBJ1-1, with no clear D. The CDR3 has 13 amino acids. Germline-derived CDR1 and CDR2 are KGHSH and LQKENI. V lost 5 bases and J 8 bases, leaving 15 bases between the germline ends. CDR3 in DNA: TGTGCCAGCTCATCTAAGTTGGGAGACGAAGCTTTCTTT. Amino acids: CASSSKLGDEAFF. Full variable domain (rest looked up from reference TRBV18 and TRBJ1-1): NAGVMQNPRHLVRRRGQEARLRCSPMKGHSHVYWYRQLPEEGLKFMVYLQKENIIDESGMPKERFSAEFPKEGPSILRIQQVVRGDSAAYFCASSSKLGDEAFFGQGTRLTVV.

V and J are TRBV28 and TRBJ1-1, with 10 bases identical to TRBD1. Germline V CDR1 and CDR2: MDHEN, SYDVKM. J gave up 4 bases and V 7 bases, and 6 bases lay outside the gene matches. This CDR3 has 14 amino acids. The CDR3 DNA follows: TGTGCCAGCACAAGACAGGGGGCGACCACTGAAGCTTTCTTT. The encoded protein is CASTRQGATTEAFF.

This chain connects TRBV7-2 to TRBJ2-3, with D unclear. The CDR3 sequence is 12 residues long. Per germline, CDR1 SGHTA and CDR2 FQGNSA. V was cut by 5 bases and J by 2 bases, with 5 bases left in between. CDR3: CASSTYTDTQYF. The CDR3 nucleotides read TGTGCCAGCAGCACTTACACAGATACGCAGTATTTT.

The rearrangement links TRBV5-3 to TRBJ1-3; TRBD1 matches at 7 bases. TRBV5-3 is given ORF status, its function remaining uncertain. Germline trimming cut 7 bases from V and 0 bases from J; bases unmatched to any gene: 19. This CDR3 is 19 amino acids long. The CDR3 nucleotides read TGTGCCAGAGCAAGGGACAGTACATACGTAGTACTCTCTGGAAACACCATATATTTT. Protein: CARARDSTYVVLSGNTIYF.

The genes are TRBV28 and TRBJ1-2; possibly TRBD1 for D (6 bases). The germline V and J ends were trimmed by 4 bases and 5 bases, with 11 bases remaining between them. Germline CDR1 MDHEN, CDR2 SYDVKM. This CDR3 spans 13 amino acids. The CDR3 sequence is CASSSTGMYGYTF. The CDR3 DNA sequence: TGTGCCAGCAGTTCAACAGGGATGTATGGCTACACCTTC.

The chain carries TRBV28 and TRBJ1-5; 8 positions agree with TRBD1. CDR3 length: 15 amino acids. The V gene end was trimmed by 6 bases and the J gene end by 2 bases; junction bases not matched to a gene: 6. Germline CDR1 is MDHEN and CDR2 is SYDVKM. In DNA form, the CDR3 reads TGTGCCAGCAGCCCTGGACAGGGAGGCAATCAGCCCCAGCATTTT. This gives the protein CASSPGQGGNQPQHF.

This chain links TRBV7-2 with TRBJ2-2; 10 bases align to TRBD1. The CDR3 contains 15 residues. V shed 5 bases, J shed 4 bases, and the junction held 4 bases outside the gene matches. Germline lookup yields CDR1 SGHTA and CDR2 FQGNSA. This CDR3 reads CASSGRDRGTGELFF. In DNA form, the CDR3 reads TGTGCCAGCAGCGGGCGGGACAGGGGCACCGGGGAGCTGTTTTTT.

The chain joins TRBV7-2 to TRBJ1-1; TRBD1 matches 8 bases. Germline trimming cut 5 bases from V and 8 bases from J; bases unmatched to any gene: 7. Germline V gene data show CDR1 as SGHTA and CDR2 as FQGNSA. The CDR3 extends over 13 amino acids. This chain's CDR3 is CASSPDRVWEAFF. The CDR3 nucleotides read TGTGCCAGCAGCCCGGACAGGGTATGGGAAGCTTTCTTT.

The chain combines TRBV4-1 with TRBJ2-7; TRBD2 aligns across 9 bases. This CDR3 comprises 18 residues. V was pared by 1 base and J by 0 bases, with 10 bases of the junction left unmatched. CDR1 and CDR2 (germline): MGHRA, YSYEKL. CDR3 nucleotide sequence: TGCGCCAGCAGCCAAGGTAGCCGCAGTAGCGGGAGCTCCTACGAGCAGTACTTC. Translated: CASSQGSRSSGSSYEQYF.

V gene TRBV5-4 combines with J gene TRBJ2-7; maybe TRBD2 (6 bases). Trimming left V 5 bases short and J 4 bases short, with 19 bases between. From germline, CDR1 is SGHNT and CDR2 YYREEE (reference sequence). CDR3 size: 15 residues. The CDR3 DNA sequence: TGTGCCAGCAGGTGGGGGGACTTTCCAGTTTACGAGCAGTACTTC. Translating gives CASRWGDFPVYEQYF.

The CDR3 DNA reads TGTGCCAGCAGCTTGTATTTGAGGGGGGAAGCTTTCTTT. This translates into CASSLYLRGEAFF. The V gene is TRBV5-5, the J gene TRBJ1-1; D is possibly TRBD1 (6 bases). With 1 base removed from V and 8 bases from J, the gap between germline ends came to 12 bases. This CDR3 is 13 amino acids long. Looked up from germline, CDR1 is SGHKS and CDR2 is YYEKEE (reference sequence). Full variable domain (outside the CDR3, taken from reference TRBV5-5 and TRBJ1-1): DAGVTQSPTHLIKTRGQQVTLRCSPISGHKSVSWYQQVLGQGPQFIFQYYEKEERGRGNFPDRFSARQFPNYSSELNVNALLLGDSALYLCASSLYLRGEAFFGQGTRLTVV.

This chain joins TRBV6-6 and TRBJ1-2, with a tentative D call TRBD1 (6 bases). CDR3 length: 11 amino acids. The V end lost 4 bases, the J end lost 8 bases, and 8 bases lay between the germline ends. CDR1 MNHNY and CDR2 SVGAGI come from the germline V gene (reference sequence). The CDR3 DNA follows: TGTGCCAGCAGTTCCCAGGGGGGCTACACCTTC. Residues: CASSSQGGYTF.

The V call is TRBV6-1, the J call TRBJ2-7, with D tentatively TRBD1 (6 bases). The CDR3 length is 15 residues. Per the germline V gene, CDR1 is MNHNS and CDR2 is SASEGT. V lost 10 bases, J lost 0 bases, and 19 bases lay in between. The CDR3 protein is CATTRQDFSSYEQYF. CDR3 nucleotide sequence: TGTGCCACAACTAGACAGGACTTTAGCTCCTACGAGCAGTACTTC.

V and J are TRBV15 and TRBJ1-5; 8 bases map to TRBD1. Trimming removed 4 bases from V and 7 bases from J; junction bases left unmatched: 3. This CDR3 is built from 13 residues. The germline V gene has CDR1 LNHNV and CDR2 YYDKDF (reference sequence). The CDR3 sequence: CATSTQGAQPQHF. As DNA, the CDR3 is TGTGCCACCAGCACCCAGGGGGCCCAGCCCCAGCATTTT.

The chain has TRBV28 and TRBJ1-2; 8 bases agree with TRBD1. The CDR3 runs 15 residues. The V gene's germline CDR1 is MDHEN and CDR2 SYDVKM. After removal of 6 bases from V and 9 bases from J, the junction contained 15 bases not matched to a gene. CDR3 amino acids: CASSPPSGQVDSYTF. The CDR3 DNA reads TGTGCCAGCAGCCCCCCTTCGGGACAGGTCGACAGCTACACCTTC.

This clone was observed a few times. The gene calls are TRBV14 and TRBJ1-1; the D is unclear. CDR3 length: 12 residues. CDR1 SGHDN and CDR2 FVKESK come from the germline V gene. V lost 5 bases and J lost 0, with 4 bases in between. The CDR3 DNA sequence: TGTGCCAGCAGCTTCATGAACACTGAAGCTTTCTTT. Translation: CASSFMNTEAFF.

The V call is TRBV5-5, the J call TRBJ1-4; D is perhaps TRBD1 (5 bases). The germline V and J ends were trimmed by 2 bases and 4 bases, with 12 bases remaining between them. Germline V gives CDR1 SGHKS, CDR2 YYEKEE (reference sequence). The CDR3 is 15 residues long. CDR3 protein: CASSFAGQSNEKLFF. CDR3 in DNA: TGTGCCAGCAGCTTCGCGGGGCAGAGTAATGAAAAACTGTTTTTT.

The V call is TRBV6-4, the J call TRBJ2-3; unclear D gene. Trimming removed 3 bases from V and 2 bases from J, with 12 bases in between. Germline V lookup: CDR1 MRHNA, CDR2 SNTAGT. CDR3 length equals 15 residues. CDR3 DNA sequence: TGTGCCAGCAGTGAAGGAGAGACGGACACAGATACGCAGTATTTT. As protein: CASSEGETDTDTQYF.

This chain uses TRBV19 with TRBJ2-3; 12 bases line up with TRBD2. The CDR3 length is 15 residues. Losses at the gene ends were 7 bases for V and 6 bases for J; bases not matched to a gene: 8. The germline gives CDR1 LNHDA, CDR2 SQIVND (reference sequence). CDR3 nucleotides: TGTGCCAGTACTCCTAGCGGGAGGGCAGCGGATACGCAGTATTTT. Amino acid sequence: CASTPSGRAADTQYF. Variable domain in full (rest from reference TRBV19 and TRBJ2-3): DGGITQSPKYLFRKEGQNVTLSCEQNLNHDAMYWYRQDPGQGLRLIYYSQIVNDFQKGDIAEGYSVSREKKESFPLTVTSAQKNPTAFYLCASTPSGRAADTQYFGPGTRLTVL.

The genes are TRBV29-1 and TRBJ2-1, with a weak D call TRBD1 (5 bases). V gave up 0 bases and J gave up 1 base, with 7 bases separating them. Germline V CDR1 and CDR2: SQVTM, ANQGSEA. This CDR3 contains 14 residues. CDR3 coding DNA: TGCAGCGTTGAAGACAGGACATCCTACAATGAGCAGTTCTTC. Translated, it gives CSVEDRTSYNEQFF.

The chain is built from TRBV29-1 and TRBJ2-1; perhaps TRBD1 as D (6 bases). The CDR3 runs to 14 residues. V gave up 5 bases and J gave up 2 bases, with 13 bases separating them. The germline gives CDR1 SQVTM, CDR2 ANQGSEA. The CDR3 loop is CSVSWGQPYNEQFF. The CDR3 DNA follows: TGCAGCGTTTCATGGGGACAACCCTACAATGAGCAGTTCTTC.